These T cell receptor beta chains were read from a single sample in a study. TCRdb re-called the multiplex PCR reads with MiXCR, one entry per CDR3 protein. The sample holds 900 to 950 distinct CDR3 sequences, over 7.5% seen once. The sample was naive CD4+ T cells sorted from blood. Every receptor here comes from a female donor with breast cancer. Both conserved end residues are part of each CDR3. The D gene is left open where the match is weak. Not every row has a clone size; where given, it reads once, few, many or a size class.

-	-	TRBV12-3/TRBV12-4	TRBJ1-2	CASSFGDGYTF	TGTGCCAGCAGTTTCGGTGACGGCTACACCTTC
-	medium-sized	TRBV12-3/TRBV12-4	TRBJ1-2	CASSSSIGNGYTF	TGTGCCAGCAGTTCCTCGATAGGGAATGGCTACACCTTC
-	few	TRBV12-3/TRBV12-4	TRBJ1-2	CASSGIWHGYTF	TGTGCCAGCAGTGGGATTTGGCATGGCTACACCTTC
TRBD1	few	TRBV12-3/TRBV12-4	TRBJ1-2	CATMEWSGTAYGYTF	TGTGCCACCATGGAATGGTCCGGGACAGCCTATGGCTACACCTTC
-	-	TRBV12-3/TRBV12-4	TRBJ1-2	CASSADTYPYYGYTF	TGTGCCAGCAGCGCAGACACGTACCCATACTATGGCTACACCTTC
-	medium-sized	TRBV12-3/TRBV12-4	TRBJ1-2	CASSLRGHYGYTF	TGTGCCAGCAGTCTTCGGGGCCACTATGGCTACACCTTC
-	-	TRBV12-3/TRBV12-4	TRBJ1-2	CATLQGYGYTF	TGTGCCACCCTGCAGGGCTATGGCTACACCTTC
-	-	TRBV12-3/TRBV12-4	TRBJ1-2	CASSLRQQYGYTF	TGTGCCAGCAGTTTGCGACAGCAGTATGGCTACACCTTC
TRBD1	-	TRBV12-3/TRBV12-4	TRBJ1-2	CASRRTGRDGYTF	TGTGCCAGCAGACGGACAGGGCGGGATGGCTACACCTTC
-	medium-sized	TRBV12-3/TRBV12-4	TRBJ1-2	CASIQGANYGYTF	TGTGCCAGCATCCAAGGAGCTAACTATGGCTACACCTTC
-	few	TRBV12-3/TRBV12-4	TRBJ1-2	CASTPEGSYGYTF	TGTGCCAGCACCCCTGAGGGGTCCTATGGCTACACCTTC
TRBD1	large	TRBV12-3/TRBV12-4	TRBJ1-2	CASSSQETGLYGYTF	TGTGCCAGCAGTTCCCAAGAGACAGGGCTCTATGGCTACACCTTC
-	medium-sized	TRBV12-3/TRBV12-4	TRBJ1-2	CASSPVSSHVSYGYTF	TGTGCCAGCAGTCCGGTTTCGAGCCACGTTTCCTATGGCTACACCTTC
TRBD1	medium-sized	TRBV12-3/TRBV12-4	TRBJ1-2	CASLRDRGSGYTF	TGTGCCAGCCTTCGGGACAGGGGTTCGGGCTACACCTTC
-	many	TRBV12-3/TRBV12-4	TRBJ1-2	CASSTTNYGYTF	TGTGCCAGCAGTACGACTAACTATGGCTACACCTTC
TRBD1	medium-sized	TRBV12-3/TRBV12-4	TRBJ1-2	CASNHRGGHGYTF	TGTGCCAGCAATCACAGGGGAGGGCATGGCTACACCTTC
-	-	TRBV12-3/TRBV12-4	TRBJ1-2	CASSSDSRNYGYTF	TGTGCCAGCAGTTCGGACAGTCGAAACTATGGCTACACCTTC
TRBD1	many	TRBV12-3/TRBV12-4	TRBJ1-2	CASSFGANDRGNGYTF	TGTGCCAGCAGTTTTGGGGCCAATGACAGGGGAAATGGCTACACCTTC
TRBD1	few	TRBV12-3/TRBV12-4	TRBJ1-2	CASRNTGANYGYTF	TGTGCCAGCAGAAATACAGGGGCTAACTATGGCTACACCTTC
-	medium-sized	TRBV12-3/TRBV12-4	TRBJ1-2	CASSLGAGRIYGYTF	TGTGCCAGCAGTTTAGGCGCGGGACGGATCTATGGCTACACCTTC
-	few	TRBV12-3/TRBV12-4	TRBJ1-2	CASSPTTNYGYTF	TGTGCCAGCAGCCCAACAACCAACTATGGCTACACCTTC
-	many	TRBV12-3/TRBV12-4	TRBJ1-2	CASSRRGNYGYTF	TGTGCCAGCAGTCGCAGGGGTAACTATGGCTACACCTTC
-	medium-sized	TRBV12-3/TRBV12-4	TRBJ1-2	CASSLGELYGYTF	TGTGCCAGCAGTCTTGGAGAACTCTATGGCTACACCTTC
-	medium-sized	TRBV12-3/TRBV12-4	TRBJ1-2	CASRETGFYGYTF	TGTGCCAGCAGAGAGACAGGCTTTTATGGCTACACCTTC
-	medium-sized	TRBV12-3/TRBV12-4	TRBJ1-2	CASSPQSGNYGYTF	TGTGCCAGCAGTCCACAGAGTGGGAACTATGGCTACACCTTC
-	many	TRBV12-3/TRBV12-4	TRBJ1-2	CASSPSRGNYGYTF	TGTGCCAGCAGCCCCTCCCGTGGCAACTATGGCTACACCTTC
TRBD1	medium-sized	TRBV12-3/TRBV12-4	TRBJ1-2	CASSLDGTGDGYTF	TGTGCCAGCAGTTTGGACGGGACAGGGGATGGCTACACCTTC
-	few	TRBV12-3/TRBV12-4	TRBJ1-2	CASSLARVIYGYTF	TGTGCCAGCAGTTTAGCGCGGGTGATCTATGGCTACACCTTC
TRBD1	many	TRBV12-3/TRBV12-4	TRBJ1-2	CASSPDRVYGYTF	TGTGCCAGCAGCCCCGACAGGGTCTATGGCTACACCTTC
TRBD1	-	TRBV12-3/TRBV12-4	TRBJ1-2	CASSLSNRGYGYTF	TGTGCCAGCAGTTTATCGAACAGGGGCTATGGCTACACCTTC
TRBD1	-	TRBV12-3/TRBV12-4	TRBJ1-2	CASAGTGAHGYTF	TGTGCCAGCGCCGGGACAGGGGCCCATGGCTACACCTTC
-	many	TRBV12-3/TRBV12-4	TRBJ1-2	CASSVGRKPNYGYTF	TGTGCCAGCAGTGTCGGACGGAAACCTAACTATGGCTACACCTTC
-	medium-sized	TRBV12-3/TRBV12-4	TRBJ1-2	CASTTSGYGYTF	TGTGCCAGCACCACGTCCGGGTATGGCTACACCTTC
TRBD1	medium-sized	TRBV12-3/TRBV12-4	TRBJ1-2	CASKPGQGYGYTF	TGTGCCAGCAAACCGGGACAGGGCTATGGCTACACCTTC
-	many	TRBV12-3/TRBV12-4	TRBJ1-2	CASTRYRYGYTF	TGTGCCAGCACCCGATACAGATATGGCTACACCTTC
-	medium-sized	TRBV12-3/TRBV12-4	TRBJ1-2	CASLQGSSWGYTF	TGTGCCAGCTTACAGGGTAGTTCGTGGGGCTACACCTTC
-	-	TRBV12-3/TRBV12-4	TRBJ1-2	CASSLFPSNYGYTF	TGTGCCAGCAGTTTATTCCCCTCTAACTATGGCTACACCTTC
-	many	TRBV12-3/TRBV12-4	TRBJ1-2	CASSYGGNNYGYTF	TGTGCCAGCAGTTACGGAGGAAATAACTATGGCTACACCTTC
-	few	TRBV12-3/TRBV12-4	TRBJ1-2	CASSFTRSGYTF	TGTGCCAGCAGTTTTACACGTTCTGGCTACACCTTC
-	medium-sized	TRBV12-3/TRBV12-4	TRBJ1-2	CASSKSNRESGYTF	TGTGCCAGCAGCAAAAGCAACAGGGAATCTGGCTACACCTTC
TRBD1	many	TRBV12-3/TRBV12-4	TRBJ1-2	CASHRGAGYGYTF	TGTGCCAGCCACAGGGGCGCGGGCTATGGCTACACCTTC
TRBD1	many	TRBV12-3/TRBV12-4	TRBJ1-2	CASSLGDRGLTF	TGTGCCAGCAGTTTAGGGGACAGGGGTCTCACCTTC